This record concerns one T cell receptor beta chain sequence. Its target is not known. Investigators spread the genomic DNA of each subset evenly over several immunoSEQ plates. Clones were sequenced by immunoSEQ multiplex PCR, and TCRdb holds only the in-frame ones, with some missing. The sample lists some 2,100,000 clones; about 93% were seen once. This entry belongs to a study of shared clonotypes between healthy human individuals. As for the study in general: Aged between 18 and 49, the donors were two women and a few men.

Positive CCR7 selection of CD45RO-negative cells yielded the naive CD8 cells, and terminally differentiated effector memory CD45RA+ cells were excluded. There are 13 residues in the CDR3. V shed 6 bases and J 4 bases; nucleotides not matched to a gene: 5. Germline values: CDR1 MDHEN, CDR2 SYDVKM. Study outcomes and limitations: Compared with clonotypes that all four donors shared, non-shared clonotypes had lower generation probabilities.

The chain links TRBV28 to TRBJ1-2; 7 bases agree with TRBD1. Sequenced input: naive CD8+ T cells from PBMCs. The receptor was isolated from a man younger than 30 in good health. Some clones in this sample may be carry-over from other donors' samples. CDR3 amino acids: CASSHRGSYGYTF. In nucleotides, the CDR3 is TGTGCCAGCAGCCACAGGGGATCCTATGGCTACACCTTC.